The T cell receptor beta chain under discussion was sequenced for a study of Ad26.COV2.S vaccination and SARS-CoV-2 variants. The repertoire was sequenced with immunoSEQ multiplex PCR; TCRdb's copy has only in-frame clones and lacks some. The sample includes some 410,000 clones, over 80% seen only once; the top ten take approximately 1.6%. Treatment of the sample: approximately 18 received Ad26.COV2.S at low or high dose, single or two shots; roughly 5 received placebo; per-sample allocation not given. Vaccine and placebo recipients were sampled on day 63 after the first injection. Germline lookup yields CDR1 MGHRA and CDR2 YSYEKL. V gave up 4 bases and J gave up 4 bases; unmatched junction bases: 12. This CDR3 contains 17 residues.

The sequence was obtained from a person between 18 and 60 years old who received the Ad26.COV2.S COVID-19 vaccine or a placebo. The material sequenced was peripheral blood, taken in a trial of Ad26.COV2.S vaccine versus placebo. V is TRBV4-1 and J is TRBJ1-2, with 10 bases lining up with TRBD1. Written as DNA, the CDR3 is TGCGCCAGCAGCCCAGTTCCGTGGGACAGGGGTTTCTATGGCTACACCTTC. It encodes CASSPVPWDRGFYGYTF.